The source of this T cell receptor (beta chain) is a study of spatial heterogeneity in lung cancer. Study information: Detection consistently captured more beta-chain sequences than alpha-chain sequences.

This clonotype has ten or more counts. Its antigen is undetermined. This beta chain is off target for a library built for alpha chains, so its abundance means little. The time point here: sample taken at primary tumor resection. Extraction of whole RNA from tumor, nontumor lung or frozen PBMC preceded unsorted sequencing. The donors comprised 60 to 85 untreated early-stage non-small cell lung cancer patients. The study tagged each TCR cDNA molecule with a unique molecular identifier. TCRdb reanalysed the 5' RACE reads using MiXCR and keeps one entry per CDR3 protein. The sample records 6,000 to 8,500 distinct CDR3 sequences, roughly 9.2% being singletons. Study-level points and caveats: Blood contained ubiquitous expanded tumor TCRs more at resection than at follow-up.

The source was PBMCs, collected at surgery. The TCR sequence derives from a male donor with early-stage non-small cell lung cancer.

CDR3 protein: CASSLFLGQPYQETQYF. The CDR3 DNA is TGTGCCAGCAGCTTATTCTTGGGACAACCGTACCAAGAGACCCAGTACTTC. V gene TRBV11-1 combines with J gene TRBJ2-5, with D maybe TRBD1 (6 bases). The CDR3 is made up of 17 amino acids. CDR1 SGHAT and CDR2 FQDESV come from the germline V gene (reference sequence). V shed 2 bases and J shed 0 bases, with 16 bases lying between them.